These T cell receptor beta chains were read from a single sample in a study of blood T cell repertoires in COVID-19. Using immunoSEQ multiplex PCR, the repertoire was profiled, and TCRdb retains in-frame clones only, with some absent. The table lists 50,000 to 75,000 clones, 60% to 80% of them singletons. The sample consisted of peripheral blood. These receptors were obtained from a man at least 80 years old with active or convalescent COVID-19. Each CDR3 is given with its conserved first and last residue. Each record gives: D gene, V gene, J gene, clone size, CDR3 protein, CDR3 DNA. D genes are given only for firm matches. Clone size is not always given. Where it is, it says once, few, many or a class for expanded clones.

-	TRBV5-1	TRBJ2-2	-	CASSLIPGKTGELFF	TGCGCCAGCAGCTTGATCCCCGGGAAAACCGGGGAGCTGTTTTTT
-	TRBV5-4	TRBJ2-1	-	CASRQSSSDEQFF	TGTGCCAGCAGGCAAAGCTCAAGTGATGAGCAGTTCTTC
-	TRBV5-6	TRBJ2-4	-	CASSFPHSQAKNIQYF	TGTGCCAGCAGCTTCCCCCACAGCCAAGCCAAAAACATTCAGTACTTC
-	TRBV6-5	TRBJ1-4	-	CASRNLQGINEKLFF	TGTGCCAGCAGGAACCTCCAGGGGATAAATGAAAAACTGTTTTTT
-	TRBV28	TRBJ2-3	once	CASSSPPGTDTQYF	TGTGCCAGCAGTTCCCCTCCTGGCACAGATACGCAGTATTTT
-	TRBV7-3	TRBJ2-2	-	CASSFTPSNTGELFF	TGTGCCAGCAGCTTCACACCATCGAACACCGGGGAGCTGTTTTTT
-	TRBV9	TRBJ2-5	-	CASSVQVEGGIQETQYF	TGTGCCAGCAGCGTCCAGGTTGAAGGCGGGATCCAAGAGACCCAGTACTTC
TRBD2	TRBV18	TRBJ2-5	-	CASSPWTSGGLETQYF	TGTGCCAGCTCACCTTGGACTAGCGGGGGTTTGGAGACCCAGTACTTC
-	TRBV19	TRBJ1-5	-	CASMAGQGRNQPQHF	TGTGCCAGTATGGCGGGGCAGGGACGCAATCAGCCCCAGCATTTT
TRBD2	TRBV6-1	TRBJ2-1	-	CASSGLGLAYNEQFF	TGTGCCAGCAGCGGATTGGGACTAGCATACAATGAGCAGTTCTTC
TRBD2	TRBV27	TRBJ2-5	once	CASSFWESGRETQYF	TGTGCCAGCAGTTTTTGGGAATCCGGGAGGGAGACCCAGTACTTC
-	TRBV5-1	TRBJ1-1	-	CASSTQGPGTEAFF	TGCGCCAGCAGCACCCAGGGCCCCGGGACTGAAGCTTTCTTT
-	TRBV2	TRBJ2-1	once	CASSQVGDSFF	TGTGCCAGCAGTCAAGTCGGAGACAGTTTCTTC
-	TRBV27	TRBJ2-3	-	CASSYSRGGADTQYF	TGTGCCAGCAGTTACTCTAGGGGGGGGGCCGATACGCAGTATTTT
TRBD2	TRBV5-6	TRBJ2-5	once	CASSLIAGAGETQYF	TGTGCCAGCAGCCTAATAGCGGGAGCGGGGGAGACCCAGTACTTC
TRBD2	TRBV7-7	TRBJ2-1	few	CASSFGRGAYNEQFF	TGTGCCAGCAGCTTTGGACGGGGGGCCTACAATGAGCAGTTCTTC
TRBD1	TRBV2	TRBJ1-5	-	CASRQGSYSNQPQHF	TGTGCCAGCAGACAGGGGAGTTATAGCAATCAGCCCCAGCATTTT
-	TRBV5-1	TRBJ2-7	-	CASSSETGYVWGQYF	TGCGCCAGCAGCTCAGAGACAGGTTACGTTTGGGGGCAGTACTTC
TRBD2	TRBV4-3	TRBJ2-1	once	CASSQAGTSAHNEQFF	TGCGCCAGCAGCCAAGCTGGGACTAGCGCCCACAATGAGCAGTTCTTC
TRBD2	TRBV5-1	TRBJ2-3	-	CASSSTSGREDTQYF	TGCGCCAGCAGCTCGACTAGCGGGAGGGAGGATACGCAGTATTTT
TRBD2	TRBV7-2	TRBJ2-7	few	CASSFIPGAGEGEQYF	TGTGCCAGCAGCTTTATACCGGGAGCGGGAGAGGGTGAGCAGTACTTC
-	TRBV11-1	TRBJ2-7	-	CASSLGLDYNYEQYF	TGTGCCAGCAGCTTAGGCCTTGACTACAACTACGAGCAGTACTTC
-	TRBV12-3/TRBV12-4	TRBJ1-6	-	CASREGSSPLHF	TGTGCCAGCAGAGAGGGCAGTTCACCCCTCCACTTT
-	TRBV7-9	TRBJ1-1	once	CASSSMTVADTEAFF	TGTGCCAGCAGTTCAATGACAGTCGCCGACACTGAAGCTTTCTTT
-	TRBV24-1	TRBJ1-5	-	CATSAYSNQPQHF	TGTGCCACCAGTGCCTATAGCAATCAGCCCCAGCATTTT
-	TRBV2	TRBJ1-1	once	CASNTGRNTEAFF	TGTGCCAGCAATACAGGACGGAACACTGAAGCTTTCTTT
TRBD2	TRBV18	TRBJ2-3	-	CASSPRLAGGPGDTQYF	TGTGCCAGCTCACCACGGCTAGCGGGAGGGCCGGGGGATACGCAGTATTTT
-	TRBV18	TRBJ1-2	-	CASSPGQNYGYTF	TGTGCCAGCTCACCAGGACAGAACTATGGCTACACCTTC
-	TRBV27	TRBJ1-1	-	CASSLGQNTEAFF	TGTGCCAGCAGTTTGGGACAGAACACTGAAGCTTTCTTT
-	TRBV6-5	TRBJ2-7	-	CASPLSFSIYEQYF	TGTGCCAGCCCCCTTTCGTTCTCTATTTACGAGCAGTACTTC
-	TRBV4-2	TRBJ1-4	-	CASSPSGSTNEKLFF	TGTGCCAGCAGCCCCTCGGGAAGCACCAATGAAAAACTGTTTTTT
-	TRBV7-2	TRBJ1-5	-	CASSDSVGNQPQHF	TGTGCCAGCAGCGACAGCGTGGGGAATCAGCCCCAGCATTTT
-	TRBV15	TRBJ1-2	-	CATAQWASNYGYTF	TGTGCCACCGCGCAGTGGGCTTCTAACTATGGCTACACCTTC
-	TRBV4-1	TRBJ1-1	-	CASRPTGTRNTEAFF	TGCGCCAGCAGACCCACCGGGACAAGGAACACTGAAGCTTTCTTT
TRBD1	TRBV7-3	TRBJ2-7	-	CASSQNDRTGVSPAEQYF	TGTGCCAGCAGCCAAAACGATCGGACAGGGGTTTCCCCGGCCGAGCAGTACTTC
TRBD2	TRBV7-7	TRBJ2-1	-	CASSFGTSELGNEQFF	TGTGCTAGCAGCTTTGGGACTAGCGAGTTGGGCAATGAGCAGTTCTTC
-	TRBV3-1/TRBV3-2	TRBJ1-2	once	CASSQDLRGYGYTF	TGTGCCAGCAGCCAAGATCTTCGGGGCTATGGCTACACCTTC
TRBD1	TRBV7-2	TRBJ1-2	-	CASSLVGSPGQGYGYTF	TGTGCCAGCAGCTTGGTGGGTAGCCCGGGACAGGGGTATGGCTACACCTTC
-	TRBV7-9	TRBJ2-7	-	CASSFSGGLDEQYF	TGTGCCAGCAGCTTTTCGGGGGGCCTCGACGAGCAGTACTTC
TRBD2	TRBV6-4	TRBJ2-1	-	CASSAQRGAVDEQFF	TGTGCCAGCAGTGCCCAGCGGGGGGCCGTCGATGAGCAGTTCTTC
TRBD1	TRBV12-3/TRBV12-4	TRBJ1-2	-	CASSRQGRGYTF	TGTGCCAGCAGTAGACAGGGGAGAGGCTACACCTTC
TRBD1	TRBV9	TRBJ2-1	-	CASSLRQGVDNEQFF	TGTGCCAGCAGCCTCAGACAGGGGGTCGACAATGAGCAGTTCTTC
TRBD1	TRBV3-1/TRBV3-2	TRBJ1-6	-	CASSRTGGNSPLHF	TGTGCCAGCAGCCGGACAGGGGGTAATTCACCCCTCCACTTT
TRBD1	TRBV30	TRBJ1-5	-	CAWSVQGDQPQHF	TGTGCCTGGAGTGTACAGGGGGATCAGCCCCAGCATTTT